This T cell receptor beta chain stems from a study of Graves' ophthalmopathy and Graves' hyperthyroidism. Study conclusions and caveats: The model achieved under 71% sensitivity and 72% to 75% specificity for ophthalmopathy progression. Most expanded clonotypes in thyroid above 0.001 frequency also showed up in blood.

There are 16 residues in the CDR3. Per the germline V gene, CDR1 is KGHSH and CDR2 is LQKENI. Trimming removed 0 bases from V and 6 bases from J, with 14 bases in between. Researchers took RNA transcripts and amplified TCR beta CDR3 regions from them. An opening RT-PCR round employed HTBI primers and preceded a second-round multiplex PCR. TCRdb reprocessed the multiplex PCR reads via MiXCR and lists one record per CDR3 protein. This sample yields about 500,000 distinct CDR3 sequences, of which around an eighth are seen a single time; about 10% belongs to the top ten. Details on this clonotype: Its antigen is still unknown.

For donors with ophthalmopathy, the disease showed moderate-to-severe activity, reached CAS ≥3 and NOSPECS ≥4, and had lasted under 3 months. The sample consisted of blood. The sequence was obtained from a woman aged 25 to 45 with Graves' ophthalmopathy. The V call is TRBV18, the J call TRBJ2-2; D perhaps matches TRBD1 (5 bases). Here the CDR3 DNA reads TGTGCCAGCTCACCACCGCAGGGAACTTGGTCCGGGGAGCTGTTTTTT. This encodes CASSPPQGTWSGELFF.